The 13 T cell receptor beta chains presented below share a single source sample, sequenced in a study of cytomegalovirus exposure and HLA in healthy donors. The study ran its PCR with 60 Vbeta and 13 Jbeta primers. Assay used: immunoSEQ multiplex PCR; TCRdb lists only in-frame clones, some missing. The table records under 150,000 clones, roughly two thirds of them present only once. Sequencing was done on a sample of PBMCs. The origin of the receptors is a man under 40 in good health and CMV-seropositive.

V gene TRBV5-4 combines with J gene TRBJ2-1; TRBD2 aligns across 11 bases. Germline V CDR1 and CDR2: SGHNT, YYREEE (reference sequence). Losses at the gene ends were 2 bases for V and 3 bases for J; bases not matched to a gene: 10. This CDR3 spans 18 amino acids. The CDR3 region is CASSFPGSGRAIYNEQFF. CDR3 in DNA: TGTGCCAGCAGCTTCCCGGGTAGCGGGAGGGCCATCTACAATGAGCAGTTCTTC.

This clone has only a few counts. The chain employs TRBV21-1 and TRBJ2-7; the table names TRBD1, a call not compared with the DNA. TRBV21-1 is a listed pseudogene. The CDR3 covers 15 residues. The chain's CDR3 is CASSKSGDIAYEQYF. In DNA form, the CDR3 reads TGTGCCAGCAGCAAATCTGGGGACATCGCCTACGAGCAGTACTTC.

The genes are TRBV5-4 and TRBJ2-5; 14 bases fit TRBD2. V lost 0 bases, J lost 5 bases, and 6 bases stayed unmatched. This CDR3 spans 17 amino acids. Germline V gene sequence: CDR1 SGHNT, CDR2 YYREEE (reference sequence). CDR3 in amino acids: CASSLGLAGGYEETQYF. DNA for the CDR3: TGTGCCAGCAGCTTGGGACTAGCGGGGGGGTACGAGGAGACCCAGTACTTC.

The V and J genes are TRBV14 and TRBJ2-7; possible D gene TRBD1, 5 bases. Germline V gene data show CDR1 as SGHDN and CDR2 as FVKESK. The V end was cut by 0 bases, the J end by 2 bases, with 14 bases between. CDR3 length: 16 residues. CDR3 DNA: TGTGCCAGCAGCCAAGATGGGTGGGGCGCGACCTACGAGCAGTACTTC. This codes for CASSQDGWGATYEQYF.

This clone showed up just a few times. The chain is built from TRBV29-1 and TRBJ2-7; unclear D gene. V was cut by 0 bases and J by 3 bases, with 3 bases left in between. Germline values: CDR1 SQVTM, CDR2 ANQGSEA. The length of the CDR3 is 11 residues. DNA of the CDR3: TGCAGCGTTGAAGAACACTACGAGCAGTACTTC. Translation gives CSVEEHYEQYF.

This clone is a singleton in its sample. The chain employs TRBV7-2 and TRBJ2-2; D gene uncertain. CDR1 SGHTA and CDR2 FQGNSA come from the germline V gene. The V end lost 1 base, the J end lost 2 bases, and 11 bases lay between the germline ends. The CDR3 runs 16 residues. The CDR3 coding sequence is TGTGCCAGCAGCTTAGTTGTTAACTATAACACCGGGGAGCTGTTTTTT. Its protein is CASSLVVNYNTGELFF.

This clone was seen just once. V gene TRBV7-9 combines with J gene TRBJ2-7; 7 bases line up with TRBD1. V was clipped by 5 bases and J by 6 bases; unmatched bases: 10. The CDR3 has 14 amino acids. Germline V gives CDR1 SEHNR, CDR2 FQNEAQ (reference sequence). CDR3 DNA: TGTGCCAGCAGCCCTAGACAGGGTTACACCGAGCAGTACTTC. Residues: CASSPRQGYTEQYF.

The CDR3 protein is CASSFGRGGRNTEAFF. CDR3 DNA: TGCGCCAGCAGCTTCGGGAGAGGAGGGAGAAACACTGAAGCTTTCTTT. The chain employs TRBV5-1 and TRBJ1-1; no clear D gene. The germline V and J ends were trimmed by 2 bases and 2 bases, with 16 bases remaining between them. CDR3 length: 16 residues. Germline V gene data show CDR1 as SGHRS and CDR2 as YFSETQ.

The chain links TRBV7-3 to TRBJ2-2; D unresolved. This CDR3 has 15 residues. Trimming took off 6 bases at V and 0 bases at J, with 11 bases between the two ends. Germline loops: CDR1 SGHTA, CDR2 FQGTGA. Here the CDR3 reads CASSRAHTNTGELFF. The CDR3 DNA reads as TGTGCCAGCAGTCGAGCCCATACGAACACCGGGGAGCTGTTTTTT.

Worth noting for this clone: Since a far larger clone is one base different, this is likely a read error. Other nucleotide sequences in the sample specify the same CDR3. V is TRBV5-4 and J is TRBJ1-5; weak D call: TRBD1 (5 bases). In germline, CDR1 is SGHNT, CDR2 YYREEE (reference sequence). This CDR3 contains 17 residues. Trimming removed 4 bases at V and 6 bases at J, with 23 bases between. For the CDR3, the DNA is TGTGCCAGCAGCCAAGATTTGGACGGTGGGGGAGGTCAGCCCCAGCATTTT. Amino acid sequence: CASSQDLDGGGGQPQHF.

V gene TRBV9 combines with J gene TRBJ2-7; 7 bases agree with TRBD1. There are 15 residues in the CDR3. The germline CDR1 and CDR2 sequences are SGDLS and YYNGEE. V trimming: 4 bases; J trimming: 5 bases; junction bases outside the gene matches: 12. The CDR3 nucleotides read TGTGCCAGCAGCCCCTATAGACAGGGCAGCGACGAGCAGTACTTC. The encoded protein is CASSPYRQGSDEQYF. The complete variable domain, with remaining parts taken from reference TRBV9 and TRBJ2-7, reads DSGVTQTPKHLITATGQRVTLRCSPRSGDLSVYWYQQSLDQGLQFLIQYYNGEERAKGNILERFSAQQFPDLHSELNLSSLELGDSALYFCASSPYRQGSDEQYFGPGTRLTVT.

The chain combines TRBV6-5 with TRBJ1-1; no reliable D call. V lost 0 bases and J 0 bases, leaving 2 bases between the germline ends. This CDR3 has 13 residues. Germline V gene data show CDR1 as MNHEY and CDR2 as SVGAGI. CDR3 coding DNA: TGTGCCAGCAGTTACTCCATGAACACTGAAGCTTTCTTT. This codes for CASSYSMNTEAFF.

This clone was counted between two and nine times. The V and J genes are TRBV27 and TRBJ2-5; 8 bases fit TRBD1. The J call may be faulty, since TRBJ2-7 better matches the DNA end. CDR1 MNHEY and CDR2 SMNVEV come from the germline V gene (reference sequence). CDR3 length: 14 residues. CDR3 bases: TGTGCCAGCAGTTTATGGGACAGGAACTACGAGCAGTACTTC. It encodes CASSLWDRNYEQYF.